Listed below are T cell receptor beta chains from one sample, sequenced in a study of cytomegalovirus exposure and HLA in healthy donors. The repertoire was sequenced with immunoSEQ multiplex PCR; TCRdb's copy has only in-frame clones and lacks some. The data hold a few hundred thousand clones, with around 86% observed a single time. Sequenced material: PBMCs. These receptors were obtained from a woman aged 18-30 years in good health and CMV-seronegative. Both conserved end residues are part of each CDR3. Fields, in order: V gene, J gene, clone size, D gene, CDR3 protein, CDR3 DNA. The D gene is left open where the match is weak. Expanded clones are given a class, and other clones once, few, many or no size at all.

TRBV2	TRBJ2-7	.	.	CASRDSRTLIGYEQYF	TGTGCCAGCAGGGACTCCAGAACCCTGATTGGGTACGAGCAGTACTTC
TRBV5-6	TRBJ2-7	.	.	CASSFLGLAHYEQYF	TGTGCCAGCAGCTTCTTAGGACTGGCCCACTACGAGCAGTACTTC
TRBV28	TRBJ1-2	.	TRBD1	CASSLDRAYGYTF	TGTGCCAGCAGCCTTGACAGGGCCTATGGCTACACCTTC
TRBV4-2	TRBJ2-2	once	.	CASSQESVNTGELFF	TGTGCCAGCAGCCAAGAATCAGTGAACACCGGGGAGCTGTTTTTT
TRBV13	TRBJ1-2	.	TRBD1	CASSRQDRGLYYGYTF	TGTGCCAGCAGCCGGCAGGACAGGGGATTATACTATGGCTACACCTTC
TRBV28	TRBJ2-3	.	TRBD2	CASSLSPSGVPPTDTQYF	TGTGCCAGCAGTTTATCCCCTAGCGGGGTACCCCCTACAGATACGCAGTATTTT
TRBV20-1	TRBJ2-5	once	.	CAGARMETQYF	TGTGCGGGTGCGCGGATGGAGACCCAGTACTTC
TRBV28	TRBJ2-7	.	TRBD2	CASSLRLAEEQYF	TGTGCCAGCAGTCTCAGACTAGCGGAAGAGCAGTACTTC
TRBV4-3	TRBJ1-5	.	.	CASSQGRGNQPQHF	TGCGCCAGCAGCCAAGGTAGGGGTAATCAGCCCCAGCATTTT
TRBV5-1	TRBJ2-5	.	.	CASSSPGEDVQETQYF	TGCGCCAGCAGCTCCCCGGGGGAGGATGTTCAAGAGACCCAGTACTTC
TRBV19	TRBJ2-1	.	TRBD1	CASSPKTGGWAGAYNEQFF	TGTGCCAGTAGTCCAAAGACAGGGGGCTGGGCGGGAGCCTACAATGAGCAGTTCTTC
TRBV6-5	TRBJ2-5	.	.	CASTHTNTETQYF	TGTGCCAGCACCCACACCAATACGGAGACCCAGTACTTC
TRBV6-5	TRBJ2-7	.	TRBD1	CASSYSGQGIYEQYF	TGTGCCAGCAGTTACTCGGGACAGGGGATCTACGAGCAGTACTTC
TRBV27	TRBJ1-5	.	TRBD1	CASSMIQGAEQPQHF	TGTGCCAGCAGTATGATACAGGGGGCAGAACAGCCCCAGCATTTT
TRBV29-1	TRBJ1-2	few	.	CSVGDSNYGYTF	TGCAGCGTGGGTGACAGTAACTATGGCTACACCTTC
TRBV29-1	TRBJ2-1	.	TRBD2	CSVYPGSGRGNEQFF	TGCAGCGTATACCCCGGGAGCGGGAGAGGGAATGAGCAGTTCTTC
TRBV6-5	TRBJ1-1	.	TRBD1	CASSYAGTGDTEAFF	TGTGCCAGCAGTTACGCCGGGACAGGAGATACTGAAGCTTTCTTT
TRBV7-2	TRBJ2-7	.	TRBD2	CAIHGGDLDEQYF	TGTGCCATCCATGGGGGGGATTTAGACGAGCAGTACTTC
TRBV7-2	TRBJ1-1	.	.	CASSLGRGAGTEAFF	TGTGCCAGCAGCTTGGGTCGGGGGGCGGGAACTGAAGCTTTCTTT
TRBV6-6	TRBJ2-7	.	.	CASSYLWGPSYEQYF	TGTGCCAGCAGTTACCTCTGGGGCCCTTCCTACGAGCAGTACTTC
TRBV7-9	TRBJ1-3	.	.	CASSLVPVGNTIYF	TGTGCCAGCAGCTTAGTACCAGTTGGAAACACCATATATTTT
TRBV5-1	TRBJ2-3	.	.	CASSYLADTQYF	TGCGCCAGCAGCTACTTGGCAGATACGCAGTATTTT
TRBV5-6	TRBJ1-3	.	.	CASSTLQGYSGNTIYF	TGTGCCAGCAGCACCCTACAGGGTTATTCTGGAAACACCATATATTTT
TRBV19	TRBJ2-1	.	.	CASRVIRSGNNEQFF	TGTGCCAGTAGGGTCATCAGGTCCGGGAACAATGAGCAGTTCTTC
TRBV5-4	TRBJ1-2	.	.	CASSSGGPHWDTF	TGTGCCAGCAGCTCGGGGGGACCACACTGGGACACCTTC
TRBV2	TRBJ2-1	.	.	CASRSDRTNNEQFF	TGTGCCAGCAGGAGTGACCGGACAAACAATGAGCAGTTCTTC
TRBV6-5	TRBJ1-5	.	.	CASSYGQGYQPQHF	TGTGCCAGCAGTTACGGGCAGGGGTATCAGCCCCAGCATTTT
TRBV4-3	TRBJ2-2	.	TRBD2	CASSQLRDYLGGELFF	TGCGCCAGCAGCCAACTCCGGGACTACCTCGGCGGGGAGCTGTTTTTT
TRBV5-6	TRBJ2-2	.	TRBD1	CASSPGTGRAGELFF	TGTGCCAGCAGCCCGGGGACAGGGAGGGCCGGGGAGCTGTTTTTT
TRBV10-2	TRBJ1-5	few	.	CASSEARGDQPQHF	TGCGCCAGCAGTGAGGCCCGGGGGGATCAGCCCCAGCATTTT
TRBV7-2	TRBJ2-1	.	.	CASRLPNNEQFF	TGTGCCAGCAGACTCCCTAACAATGAGCAGTTCTTC
TRBV4-3	TRBJ2-3	.	TRBD2	CASSQGLASTDTQYF	TGCGCCAGCAGCCAAGGACTAGCCAGCACAGATACGCAGTATTTT
TRBV4-1	TRBJ2-1	.	TRBD2	CASSQKASGVSYNEQFF	TGCGCCAGCAGCCAAAAAGCCAGCGGGGTATCCTACAATGAGCAGTTCTTC
TRBV7-6	TRBJ2-3	.	TRBD2	CASSLGASGGTDTQYF	TGTGCCAGCAGCTTAGGGGCTAGCGGGGGCACAGATACGCAGTATTTT
TRBV27	TRBJ1-2	.	.	CASSFAPDSANYGYTF	TGTGCCAGCAGTTTCGCCCCGGACAGCGCTAACTATGGCTACACCTTC
TRBV6-1	TRBJ1-1	.	.	CASSLGLMNTEAFF	TGTGCCAGCAGCCTGGGACTGATGAACACTGAAGCTTTCTTT
TRBV4-3	TRBJ2-7	.	.	CASSPGLTVRYEQYF	TGCGCCAGCAGCCCGGGACTCACGGTTAGGTACGAGCAGTACTTC
TRBV19	TRBJ2-7	.	.	CASSISSADYEQYF	TGTGCCAGTAGTATCTCTAGCGCCGACTACGAGCAGTACTTC
TRBV18	TRBJ2-7	.	.	CASSPRGGDSYEQYF	TGTGCCAGCTCACCACGAGGCGGAGACTCCTACGAGCAGTACTTC
TRBV10-1	TRBJ1-2	.	TRBD1	CASMDRFYGYTF	TGCGCCAGCATGGACAGGTTCTATGGCTACACCTTC
TRBV27	TRBJ2-2	once	.	CASKEVTNTGELFF	TGTGCCAGCAAAGAGGTTACGAACACCGGGGAGCTGTTTTTT